Sequencing of this TCR beta chain was carried out in a study of OX40 agonist ivuxolimab in advanced cancers. TCRdb's copy holds only in-frame clones and misses some; the assay was immunoSEQ multiplex PCR. The table includes thousands of clones, 70% to 80% detected once. This CDR3 has 14 residues. Germline CDR1 reads MNHNY; CDR2 reads SVGAGI (reference sequence). V lost 8 bases and J 0 bases, leaving 14 bases between the germline ends. The source was CD4+ or CD8+ T cells sorted from blood, collected in a trial of the OX40 agonist ivuxolimab. This sequence originates from an adult with an advanced solid tumor such as melanoma, head and neck, liver or kidney cancer. V is TRBV6-6 and J is TRBJ2-7, with D maybe TRBD1 (5 bases). The CDR3 reads CASSPRRDSYEQYF. The CDR3 nucleotides read TGTGCCAGCTCCCCTCGCAGGGACTCCTACGAGCAGTACTTC.